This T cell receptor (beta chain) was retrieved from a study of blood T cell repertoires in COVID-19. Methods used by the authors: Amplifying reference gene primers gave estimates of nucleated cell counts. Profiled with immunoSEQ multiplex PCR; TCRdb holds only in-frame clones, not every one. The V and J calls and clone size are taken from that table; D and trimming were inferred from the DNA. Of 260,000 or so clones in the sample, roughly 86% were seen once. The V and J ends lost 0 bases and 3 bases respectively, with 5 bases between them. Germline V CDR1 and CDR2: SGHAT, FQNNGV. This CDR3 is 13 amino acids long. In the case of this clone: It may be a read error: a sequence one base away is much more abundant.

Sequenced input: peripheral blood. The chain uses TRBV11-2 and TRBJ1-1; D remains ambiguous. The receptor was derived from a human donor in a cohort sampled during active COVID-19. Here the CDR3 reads CASSLDMYTEAFF. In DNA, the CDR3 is TGTGCCAGCAGCTTAGATATGTACACTGAAGCTTTCTTT.